Listed here are 21 T cell receptor beta chains from one sample, sequenced in a study of T cell changes during pregnancy in multiple sclerosis. Some clones are missing from TCRdb's copy, which holds only in-frame ones; the method was immunoSEQ multiplex PCR. The sample includes tens of thousands of clones, roughly 92% of them seen just once. Sequences were derived from peripheral blood, sampled after pregnancy. Source of these receptors: a female donor in good health, enrolled as a control in a pregnancy study.

The rearrangement links TRBV9 to TRBJ1-6; tentative D call: TRBD1 (6 bases). Trimming removed 4 bases from V and 3 bases from J, with 29 bases in between. The CDR3 contains 21 residues. Per germline, CDR1 SGDLS and CDR2 YYNGEE. CDR3 loop: CASSPRSLLHDRSYYNSPLHF. The CDR3 DNA is TGTGCCAGCAGCCCCCGCTCGCTCCTACATGACAGGAGTTACTATAATTCACCCCTCCACTTT.

V and J are TRBV28 and TRBJ1-2, with 9 bases that match TRBD1. CDR3 length equals 15 residues. V trimming: 0 bases; J trimming: 4 bases; junction bases outside the gene matches: 3. CDR1 and CDR2 from the germline V gene are MDHEN and SYDVKM. CDR3 bases: TGTGCCAGCAGTTTATGGACAGGGGGTGCCTATGGCTACACCTTC. Residues: CASSLWTGGAYGYTF.

This chain uses TRBV30 with TRBJ1-1; D is unresolved. Deletions cut 2 bases from V and 1 base from J, with 8 bases between. Per germline, CDR1 GTSNPN and CDR2 SVGIG (reference sequence). The CDR3 totals 13 residues. The DNA of the CDR3 is TGTGCCTGGAGTTGGGCAGAGAACACTGAAGCTTTCTTT. Amino acid sequence: CAWSWAENTEAFF.

This rearrangement joins TRBV4-1 to TRBJ2-1; D is unresolved. The CDR3 covers 16 residues. Germline-derived CDR1 and CDR2 are MGHRA and YSYEKL. V dropped 1 base and J dropped 3 bases, with 13 bases sitting between them. The CDR3 DNA reads as TGCGCCAGCAGCCAAGTAGACTTGGTTAACTACAATGAGCAGTTCTTC. Its protein product is CASSQVDLVNYNEQFF.

The chain employs TRBV11-2 and TRBJ2-5, with 15 bases that match TRBD2. J gave up 4 bases and V 4 bases, and 1 base lay outside the gene matches. Germline loops: CDR1 SGHAT, CDR2 FQNNGV. The CDR3 extends over 15 amino acids. CDR3 DNA: TGTGCCAGCAGCTGGACTAGCGGGGGGGCAGAGACCCAGTACTTC. It encodes CASSWTSGGAETQYF.

V usage is TRBV11-2 and J usage is TRBJ2-2; 8 nucleotides agree with TRBD1. This CDR3 comprises 15 residues. Germline V gene lookup returns CDR1 SGHAT and CDR2 FQNNGV. The junction had 9 bases not matched to a gene; V was cut back by 5 bases and J by 7 bases. The chain's CDR3 is CASSPGAGGIGELFF. The CDR3 bases are TGTGCCAGCAGCCCTGGGGCAGGGGGCATCGGGGAGCTGTTTTTT.

The chain is built from TRBV13 and TRBJ2-3, with D possibly being TRBD1 (6 bases). This CDR3 has 15 residues. Trimming pared 5 bases from V and 0 bases from J, leaving 12 bases between. The germline V gene has CDR1 PRHDT and CDR2 FYEKMQ (reference sequence). CDR3 nucleotide sequence: TGTGCCAGCAGCGGTCGGGACACTAGCACAGATACGCAGTATTTT. It translates to CASSGRDTSTDTQYF. Full variable domain (outside the CDR3, taken from reference TRBV13 and TRBJ2-3): AAGVIQSPRHLIKEKRETATLKCYPIPRHDTVYWYQQGPGQDPQFLISFYEKMQSDKGSIPDRFSAQQFSDYHSELNMSSLELGDSALYFCASSGRDTSTDTQYFGPGTRLTVL.

V gene TRBV15 combines with J gene TRBJ1-2; 8 bases agree with TRBD1. The CDR3 contains 14 residues. Trimming removed 2 bases from V and 6 bases from J; junction bases left unmatched: 5. From germline, CDR1 is LNHNV and CDR2 YYDKDF (reference sequence). The CDR3 sequence: CATSRSDRADGYTF. The DNA of the CDR3 is TGTGCCACCAGCAGATCGGACAGGGCGGATGGCTACACCTTC.

This clone was seen just once. The chain is built from TRBV2 and TRBJ1-5; 9 positions agree with TRBD1. V lost 2 bases to trimming and J lost 6 bases; unmatched junction nucleotides: 5. The CDR3 extends over 15 amino acids. Germline lookup yields CDR1 SNHLY and CDR2 FYNNEI. The CDR3 DNA sequence: TGTGCCAGCAGTGAACTGACAGGGGGTAGTCAGCCCCAGCATTTT. Its protein is CASSELTGGSQPQHF.

V and J are TRBV5-4 and TRBJ2-3; 8 nucleotides line up with TRBD2. Trimming cost V 2 bases and J 6 bases; bases outside gene matches: 8. The CDR3 extends over 15 amino acids. From germline, CDR1 is SGHNT and CDR2 YYREEE (reference sequence). The CDR3 is CASSFEGSGVDTQYF. CDR3 sequence (DNA): TGTGCCAGCAGCTTTGAGGGTAGCGGGGTTGATACGCAGTATTTT.

In its sample, this clone was seen once. The chain joins TRBV28 to TRBJ1-6; D is uncertain. Per the germline V gene, CDR1 is MDHEN and CDR2 is SYDVKM. The V gene lost 5 bases and the J gene lost 5 bases, with 10 bases spanning the gap. CDR3 length equals 14 residues. CDR3 loop: CASSQNGNNSPLHF. The CDR3 DNA reads TGTGCCAGCAGTCAAAACGGGAATAATTCACCCCTCCACTTT.

This clone was detected once. The chain joins TRBV28 to TRBJ2-3; 8 nucleotides agree with TRBD1. The CDR3 covers 13 residues. V lost 4 bases to trimming and J lost 7 bases; unmatched junction nucleotides: 4. Germline V CDR1 and CDR2: MDHEN, SYDVKM. DNA for the CDR3: TGTGCCAGCAGTTCAGGGGGCGGAAATACGCAGTATTTT. Translation: CASSSGGGNTQYF.

The CDR3 DNA follows: TGCAGCGTTATCAGGCGGGACAGGGCTAACAATGAGCAGTTCTTC. This translates into CSVIRRDRANNEQFF. This chain joins TRBV29-1 and TRBJ2-1, with 9 bases identical to TRBD1. This CDR3 has 15 amino acids. Germline loops: CDR1 SQVTM, CDR2 ANQGSEA. V shed 5 bases and J 5 bases; nucleotides not matched to a gene: 10.

The CDR3 sequence is CASSPRTRSSYNEQFF. Here the CDR3 DNA reads TGTGCCAGCAGTCCAAGGACTCGAAGCTCCTACAATGAGCAGTTCTTC. V gene TRBV28 combines with J gene TRBJ2-1; TRBD2 might be the D (5 bases). V was trimmed by 5 bases and J by 0 bases, leaving 14 bases between them. CDR1 and CDR2 from the germline V gene are MDHEN and SYDVKM. The CDR3 length is 16 residues. Full variable domain (outside the CDR3, taken from reference TRBV28 and TRBJ2-1): DVKVTQSSRYLVKRTGEKVFLECVQDMDHENMFWYRQDPGLGLRLIYFSYDVKMKEKGDIPEGYSVSREKKERFSLILESASTNQTSMYLCASSPRTRSSYNEQFFGPGTRLTVL.

The rearrangement links TRBV6-4 to TRBJ2-1; D is perhaps TRBD2 (6 bases). Between the trimmed V and J ends, which lost 2 bases and 6 bases, there was a span of 11 bases. CDR1 is MRHNA and CDR2 is SNTAGT in the germline V gene. The CDR3 totals 14 residues. The CDR3 region is CASSDGGARNEQFF. CDR3 nucleotides: TGTGCCAGCAGTGACGGCGGGGCCCGCAATGAGCAGTTCTTC.

This clone is medium-sized. The CDR3 region has the DNA TGTGCCAGCAGTGAAGGGAGCTCTGGGGCCAACGTCCTGACTTTC. This encodes CASSEGSSGANVLTF. The rearrangement uses TRBV6-1 and TRBJ2-6; no firm D call. Germline loops: CDR1 MNHNS, CDR2 SASEGT. CDR3 length equals 15 residues. V lost 1 base to trimming and J lost 0 bases, with 4 bases between them.

This clone has just one count. CDR3 DNA: TGTGCCAGCAGTTTAAGAGAAAACACTGAAGCTTTCTTT. Translating it yields CASSLRENTEAFF. The V gene is TRBV28, the J gene TRBJ1-1; no definite D call. Germline V gene data show CDR1 as MDHEN and CDR2 as SYDVKM. The ends were cut back, 2 bases at V and 2 bases at J, with 6 bases in the middle. This CDR3 has 13 residues.

The V call is TRBV4-1, the J call TRBJ1-5; no definite D call. Per the germline V gene, CDR1 is MGHRA and CDR2 is YSYEKL. V was cut by 3 bases and J by 4 bases, with 10 bases left in between. The CDR3 totals 14 residues. The CDR3 nucleotides are TGCGCCAGCAGCCAGGAGAATCCAAATCAGCCCCAGCATTTT. The encoded protein is CASSQENPNQPQHF.

The chain is built from TRBV11-2 and TRBJ1-3; D remains unclear. The V end lost 5 bases, the J end lost 7 bases, and 6 bases lay between the germline ends. This CDR3 comprises 11 residues. CDR1 is SGHAT and CDR2 is FQNNGV in the germline V gene. For the CDR3, the DNA is TGTGCCAGCAGCAGCGGGAACACCATATATTTT. This codes for CASSSGNTIYF.

This chain connects TRBV27 to TRBJ2-5; 12 bases agree with TRBD2. The trim removed 2 bases at V and 5 bases at J, leaving 3 bases unmatched. Germline V CDR1 and CDR2: MNHEY, SMNVEV (reference sequence). The CDR3 contains 15 residues. CDR3 residues: CASSLLAGGLETQYF. CDR3 DNA sequence: TGTGCCAGCAGTTTACTAGCGGGGGGGCTGGAGACCCAGTACTTC.

The chain carries TRBV4-1 and TRBJ2-5, with D tentatively TRBD1 (5 bases). Trimming removed 0 bases at V and 4 bases at J, with 9 bases between. The CDR3 has 14 residues. CDR1 and CDR2 from the germline V gene are MGHRA and YSYEKL. The DNA for the CDR3 is TGCGCCAGCAGCCAAGAGTTGGGGCGAGAGACCCAGTACTTC. Residues: CASSQELGRETQYF.